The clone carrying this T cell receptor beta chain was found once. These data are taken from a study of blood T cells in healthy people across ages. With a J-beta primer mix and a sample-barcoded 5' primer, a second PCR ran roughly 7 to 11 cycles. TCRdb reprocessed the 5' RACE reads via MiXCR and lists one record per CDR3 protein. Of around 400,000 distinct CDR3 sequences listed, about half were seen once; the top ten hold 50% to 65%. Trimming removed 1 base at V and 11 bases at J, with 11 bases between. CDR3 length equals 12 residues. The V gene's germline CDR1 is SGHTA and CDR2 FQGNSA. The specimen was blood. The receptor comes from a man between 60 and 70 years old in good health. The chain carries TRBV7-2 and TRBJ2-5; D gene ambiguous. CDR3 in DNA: TGTGCCAGCAGCTTAGTTCCTTTGGTGCAGTACTTC. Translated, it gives CASSLVPLVQYF.